This TCR beta chain was sequenced during a study of blood T cell repertoires in COVID-19. On the study more broadly: The samples span acute and convalescent COVID-19 from the United States, Italy and Spain.

Participants' reported clinical history set cohort assignment. Profiled with immunoSEQ multiplex PCR; TCRdb holds only in-frame clones, not every one. The repertoire holds around 330,000 clones, with roughly 89% as singletons. From germline, CDR1 is MDHEN and CDR2 SYDVKM. The CDR3 is made up of 18 amino acids. With 3 bases removed from V and 3 bases from J, the gap between germline ends came to 21 bases. V is TRBV28 and J is TRBJ1-5, with a weak D call TRBD1 (5 bases). Sequencing used PBMCs or T cells enriched from blood (not recorded which). The sequence came from a man aged 55 to 70 who had recovered from COVID-19. DNA for the CDR3: TGTGCCAGCAGTTTGCTTTTCTCTCCTGGGGGGAACAATCAGCCCCAGCATTTT. This encodes CASSLLFSPGGNNQPQHF.